This T cell receptor beta chain was recorded in a study of beta chain features in type 1 diabetes. The CDR3 is made up of 13 amino acids. The junction had 4 bases not matched to a gene; V was cut back by 4 bases and J by 6 bases. The germline CDR1 and CDR2 sequences are SGHDT and YYEEEE. Study-level results: Patients with Type 1 diabetes showed moderately but significantly shorter TCRB CDR3s in all four CD4+ subsets.

This clone was recorded a few times. Its antigen is still unknown. Expressed TCRB transcripts were sequenced after all isolated RNA was converted to cDNA. Using immunoSEQ multiplex PCR, the repertoire was profiled, and TCRdb retains in-frame clones only, with some absent. The sample records approximately 170,000 clones, approximately 9.1% being singletons. The source material was central memory CD4+ T cells from blood. The chain recombines TRBV5-6 with TRBJ1-2, with 9 positions matching TRBD1. The sequence was obtained from a woman under 30 in good health. The CDR3, as DNA: TGTGCCAGCAGCCCAGGACAGGGGCATGGCTACACCTTC. This gives the protein CASSPGQGHGYTF.